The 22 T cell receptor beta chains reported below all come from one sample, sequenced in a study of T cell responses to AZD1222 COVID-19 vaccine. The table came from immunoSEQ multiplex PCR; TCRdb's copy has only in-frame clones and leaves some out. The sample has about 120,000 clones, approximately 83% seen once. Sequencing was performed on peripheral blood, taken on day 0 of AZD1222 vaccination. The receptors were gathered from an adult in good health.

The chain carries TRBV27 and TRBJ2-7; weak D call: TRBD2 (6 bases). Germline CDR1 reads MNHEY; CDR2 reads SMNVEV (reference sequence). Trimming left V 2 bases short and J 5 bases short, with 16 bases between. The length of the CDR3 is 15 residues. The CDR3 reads CASSLGFPGVHEQYF. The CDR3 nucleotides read TGTGCCAGCAGTTTAGGGTTCCCGGGAGTTCACGAGCAGTACTTC.

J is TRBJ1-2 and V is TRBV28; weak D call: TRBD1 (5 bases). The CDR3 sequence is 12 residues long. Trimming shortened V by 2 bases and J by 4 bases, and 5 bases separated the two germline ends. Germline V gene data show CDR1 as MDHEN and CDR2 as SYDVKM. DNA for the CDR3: TGTGCCAGCAGTTTAGACAGCTATGGCTACACCTTC. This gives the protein CASSLDSYGYTF.

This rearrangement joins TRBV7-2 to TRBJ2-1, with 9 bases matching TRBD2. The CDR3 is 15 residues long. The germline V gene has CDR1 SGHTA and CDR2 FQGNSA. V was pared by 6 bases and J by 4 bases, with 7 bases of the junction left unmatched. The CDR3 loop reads CASRRPGLAYNEQFF. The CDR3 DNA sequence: TGTGCCAGCAGAAGACCGGGACTAGCATACAATGAGCAGTTCTTC.

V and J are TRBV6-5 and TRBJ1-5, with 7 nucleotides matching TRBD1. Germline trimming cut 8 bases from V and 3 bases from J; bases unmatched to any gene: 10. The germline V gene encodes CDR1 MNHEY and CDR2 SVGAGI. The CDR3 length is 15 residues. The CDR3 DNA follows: TGTGCCAGCCAATTAGACAGGGCCCCCAATCAGCCCCAGCATTTT. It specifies CASQLDRAPNQPQHF.

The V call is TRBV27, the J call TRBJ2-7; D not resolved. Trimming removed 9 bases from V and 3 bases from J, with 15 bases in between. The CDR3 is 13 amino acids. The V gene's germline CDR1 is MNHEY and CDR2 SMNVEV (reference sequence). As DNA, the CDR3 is TGTGCCAGTAGGGTGCAAGCGAGCTACGAGCAGTACTTC. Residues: CASRVQASYEQYF.

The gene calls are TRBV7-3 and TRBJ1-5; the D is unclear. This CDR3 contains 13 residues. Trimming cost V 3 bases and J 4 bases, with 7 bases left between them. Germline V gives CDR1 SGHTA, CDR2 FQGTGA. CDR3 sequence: CASSFDGNQPQHF. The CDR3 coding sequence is TGTGCCAGCAGCTTCGACGGTAATCAGCCCCAGCATTTT.

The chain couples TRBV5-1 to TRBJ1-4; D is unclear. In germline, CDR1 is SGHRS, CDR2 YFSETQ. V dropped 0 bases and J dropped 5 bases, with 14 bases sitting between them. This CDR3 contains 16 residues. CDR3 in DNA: TGCGCCAGCAGCTTGGGGTTGGGTCGGAACAATGAAAAACTGTTTTTT. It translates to CASSLGLGRNNEKLFF. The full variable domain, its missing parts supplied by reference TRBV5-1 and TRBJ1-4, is KAGVTQTPRYLIKTRGQQVTLSCSPISGHRSVSWYQQTPGQGLQFLFEYFSETQRNKGNFPGRFSGRQFSNSRSEMNVSTLELGDSALYLCASSLGLGRNNEKLFFGSGTQLSVL.

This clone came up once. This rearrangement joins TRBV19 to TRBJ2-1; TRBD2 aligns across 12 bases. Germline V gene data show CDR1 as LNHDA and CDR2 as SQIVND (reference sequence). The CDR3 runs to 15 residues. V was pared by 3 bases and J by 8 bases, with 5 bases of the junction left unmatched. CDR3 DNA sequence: TGTGCCAGTAGTATCGGACTAGCGGGAATCTATGAGCAGTTCTTC. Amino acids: CASSIGLAGIYEQFF.

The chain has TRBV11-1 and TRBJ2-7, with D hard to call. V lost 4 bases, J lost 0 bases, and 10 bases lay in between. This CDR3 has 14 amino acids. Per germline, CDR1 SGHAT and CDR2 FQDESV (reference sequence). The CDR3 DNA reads TGTGCCAGCAGCTCCCCCAGACGCTCCTACGAGCAGTACTTC. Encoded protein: CASSSPRRSYEQYF.

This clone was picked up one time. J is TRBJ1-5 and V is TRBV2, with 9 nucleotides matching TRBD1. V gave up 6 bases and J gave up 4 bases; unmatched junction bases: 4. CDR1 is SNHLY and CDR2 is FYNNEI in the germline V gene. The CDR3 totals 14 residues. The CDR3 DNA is TGTGCCAGCAGGGCGGACAGGGGAAATCAGCCCCAGCATTTT. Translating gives CASRADRGNQPQHF.

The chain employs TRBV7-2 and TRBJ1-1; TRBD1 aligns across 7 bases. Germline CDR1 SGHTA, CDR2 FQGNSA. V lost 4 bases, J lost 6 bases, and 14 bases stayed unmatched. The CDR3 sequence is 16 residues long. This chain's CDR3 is CASSSDRPGIGAEAFF. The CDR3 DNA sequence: TGTGCCAGCAGCTCGGACAGGCCAGGCATTGGGGCTGAAGCTTTCTTT. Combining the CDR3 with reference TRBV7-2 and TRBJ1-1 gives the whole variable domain GAGVSQSPSNKVTEKGKDVELRCDPISGHTALYWYRQSLGQGLEFLIYFQGNSAPDKSGLPSDRFSAERTGGSVSTLTIQRTQQEDSAVYLCASSSDRPGIGAEAFFGQGTRLTVV.

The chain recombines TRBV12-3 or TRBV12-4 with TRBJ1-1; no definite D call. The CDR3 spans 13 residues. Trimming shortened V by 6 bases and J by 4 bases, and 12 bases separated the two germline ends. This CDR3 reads CASRYSMGTEAFF. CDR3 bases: TGTGCCAGCAGATACTCGATGGGCACTGAAGCTTTCTTT.

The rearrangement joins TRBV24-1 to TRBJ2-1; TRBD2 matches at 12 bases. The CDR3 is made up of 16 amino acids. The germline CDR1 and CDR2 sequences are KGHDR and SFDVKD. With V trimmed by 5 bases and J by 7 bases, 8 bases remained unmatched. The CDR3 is CATSGLAGELGNEQFF. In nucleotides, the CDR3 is TGTGCCACCAGTGGACTAGCGGGAGAGTTGGGGAATGAGCAGTTCTTC.

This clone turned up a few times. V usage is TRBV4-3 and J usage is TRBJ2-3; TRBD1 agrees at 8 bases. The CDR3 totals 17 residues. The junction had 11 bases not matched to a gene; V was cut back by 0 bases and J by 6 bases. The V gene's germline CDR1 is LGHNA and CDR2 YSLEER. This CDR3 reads CASSQDTGRGQRDTQYF. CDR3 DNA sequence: TGCGCCAGCAGCCAAGATACCGGCAGGGGGCAGCGGGATACGCAGTATTTT.

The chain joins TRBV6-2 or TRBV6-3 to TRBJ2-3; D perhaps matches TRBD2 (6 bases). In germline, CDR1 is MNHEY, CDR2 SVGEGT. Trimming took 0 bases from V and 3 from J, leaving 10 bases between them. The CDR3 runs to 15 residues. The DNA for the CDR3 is TGTGCCAGCAGTTACTCGGGGGGAGGTACAGATACGCAGTATTTT. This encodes CASSYSGGGTDTQYF.

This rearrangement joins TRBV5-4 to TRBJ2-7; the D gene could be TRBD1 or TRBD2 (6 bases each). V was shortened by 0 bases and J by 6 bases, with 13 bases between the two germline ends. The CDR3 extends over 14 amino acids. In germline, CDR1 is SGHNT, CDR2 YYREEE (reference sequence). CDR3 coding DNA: TGTGCCAGCAGCTTGGAAGGGGGGCCCAGCGAGCAGTACTTC. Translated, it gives CASSLEGGPSEQYF.

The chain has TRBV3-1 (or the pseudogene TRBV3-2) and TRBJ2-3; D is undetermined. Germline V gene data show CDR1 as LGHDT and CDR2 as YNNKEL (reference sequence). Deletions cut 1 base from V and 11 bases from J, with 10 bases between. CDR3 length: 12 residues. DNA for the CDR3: TGTGCCAGCAGCCAAGTCTCATCCAAGCAGTATTTT. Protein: CASSQVSSKQYF.

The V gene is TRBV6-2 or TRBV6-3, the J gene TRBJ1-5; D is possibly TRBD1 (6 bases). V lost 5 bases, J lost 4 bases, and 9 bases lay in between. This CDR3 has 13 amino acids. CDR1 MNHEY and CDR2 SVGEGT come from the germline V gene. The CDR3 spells CASSPDSNQPQHF. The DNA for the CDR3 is TGTGCCAGCAGTCCGGACAGTAATCAGCCCCAGCATTTT.

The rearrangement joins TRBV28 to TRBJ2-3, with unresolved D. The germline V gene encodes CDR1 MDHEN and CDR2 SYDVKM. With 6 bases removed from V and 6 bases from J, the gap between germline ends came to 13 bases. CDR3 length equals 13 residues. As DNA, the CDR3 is TGTGCCAGCAGGCTTGGCCCCCGGGATACGCAGTATTTT. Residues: CASRLGPRDTQYF.

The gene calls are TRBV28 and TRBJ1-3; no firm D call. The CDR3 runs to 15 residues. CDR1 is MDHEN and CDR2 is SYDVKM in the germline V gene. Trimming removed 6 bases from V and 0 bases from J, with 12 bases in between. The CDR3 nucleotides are TGTGCCAGCAGAAGATCCCTAAGCTCTGGAAACACCATATATTTT. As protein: CASRRSLSSGNTIYF. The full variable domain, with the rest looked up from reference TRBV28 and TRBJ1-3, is DVKVTQSSRYLVKRTGEKVFLECVQDMDHENMFWYRQDPGLGLRLIYFSYDVKMKEKGDIPEGYSVSREKKERFSLILESASTNQTSMYLCASRRSLSSGNTIYFGEGSWLTVV.

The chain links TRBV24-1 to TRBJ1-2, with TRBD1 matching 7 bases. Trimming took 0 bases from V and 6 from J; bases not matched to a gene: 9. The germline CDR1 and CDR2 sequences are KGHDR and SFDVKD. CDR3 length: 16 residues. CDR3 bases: TGTGCCACCAGTGATTTGGTAGGGGGCACTCATCATGGCTACACCTTC. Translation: CATSDLVGGTHHGYTF.

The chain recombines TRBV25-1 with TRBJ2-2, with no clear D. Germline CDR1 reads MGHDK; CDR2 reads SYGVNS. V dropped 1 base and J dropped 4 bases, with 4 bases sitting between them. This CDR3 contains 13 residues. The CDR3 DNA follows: TGTGCCAGCAGTGAATTTTCCACCGGGGAGCTGTTTTTT. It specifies CASSEFSTGELFF.